This T cell receptor (beta chain) came from a study of cytomegalovirus exposure and HLA in healthy donors. Study summary: Assignment to the Caucasian-associated ancestry cluster applied to 75% to 85% of the approximately 420 genotyped donors. Study-wide findings and caveats: TCR beta V- and J-gene trimming, according to a later analysis, was linked to a missense DCLRE1C variant. The study dropped some indistinguishable V segments, TRBV6-2 and TRBV6-3 among them.

A multiplex PCR was run with 60 Vbeta primers and 13 Jbeta primers. Data came from immunoSEQ multiplex PCR; TCRdb stores just in-frame clones and leaves some out. The data contain roughly 180,000 clones, roughly 80% of them seen just once; the ten biggest clones take up approximately 6.7%. In regard to this clone: The target antigen is unknown.

The CDR3 length is 17 residues. CDR1 MRHNA and CDR2 SNTAGT come from the germline V gene. V dropped 4 bases and J dropped 2; count of bases not matched to a gene: 6. Sequenced input: PBMCs. The chain employs TRBV6-4 and TRBJ2-2; TRBD2 matches at 11 bases. This TCR was sampled from a man aged 25 to 40 in good health and CMV-seropositive. In nucleotides, the CDR3 is TGTGCCAGCAGTGCGACTAGCGGGGCAGCTAACACCGGGGAGCTGTTTTTT. Translated: CASSATSGAANTGELFF.